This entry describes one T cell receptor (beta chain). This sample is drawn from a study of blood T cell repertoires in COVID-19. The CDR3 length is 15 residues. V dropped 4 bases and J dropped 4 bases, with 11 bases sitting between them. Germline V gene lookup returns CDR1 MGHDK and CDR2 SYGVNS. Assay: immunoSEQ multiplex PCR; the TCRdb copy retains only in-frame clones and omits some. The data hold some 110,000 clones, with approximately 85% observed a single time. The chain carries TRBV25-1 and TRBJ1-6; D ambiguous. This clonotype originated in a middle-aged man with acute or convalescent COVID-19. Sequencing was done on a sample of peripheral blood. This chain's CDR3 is CASSVGQNYNSPLHF. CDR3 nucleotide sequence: TGTGCCAGCAGTGTTGGGCAGAATTATAATTCACCCCTCCACTTT.